This TCR beta chain was sequenced in a study of vaccination effects on CD4 cells after COVID-19. Data came from immunoSEQ multiplex PCR; TCRdb stores just in-frame clones and leaves some out. The data hold 25,000 to 30,000 clones, with 65% to 80% observed a single time. Antigen-specific CD4+ T cells expanded by the ViraFEST assay with viral peptide pools were then sequenced. The authors isolated CD4+ T cells after about 10 days of culture. Subjects were given two BNT162b2 or mRNA-1273 vaccine doses. A word on this clone: Its antigen is undetermined.

Study conclusions and caveats: Only a single clone (1 of 255 vaccine-induced clones in healthy vaccinees) cross-reacted with common cold coronaviruses.

The length of the CDR3 is 11 residues. Germline CDR1 MNHEY, CDR2 SVGAGI. The V gene lost 3 bases and the J gene lost 10 bases, with 7 bases spanning the gap. The clonotype was recovered from a human donor who received a COVID-19 vaccine. The chain employs TRBV6-5 and TRBJ2-1; no clear D gene. This sample comprised CD4+ T cells from PBMCs cultured with HCoV-NL63 spike peptides, obtained after COVID-19 vaccination. In DNA, the CDR3 is TGTGCCAGCAGTTATGACGGCGAGCAGTTCTTC. This encodes CASSYDGEQFF.